The 18 T cell receptor beta chains below come from one sample, sequenced in a study of T cells in Graves' hyperthyroidism and ophthalmopathy. TCR beta CDR3 regions were amplified from RNA. The HTBI set primed first-round TCR CDR3 RT-PCR. TCRdb processed the multiplex PCR reads anew with MiXCR; each CDR3 protein has one entry. The table has hundreds of thousands of distinct CDR3 sequences, under 45% seen once. The specimen sequenced was blood. The receptors originated from a woman aged 40-49 years with Graves' hyperthyroidism.

In regard to this clonotype: The junction differs from germline at one of its ends, possibly a read error. The chain carries TRBV24-1 and TRBJ1-1; 8 bases are a match to TRBD1. This CDR3 contains 13 residues. Germline V gene lookup returns CDR1 KGHDR and CDR2 SFDVKD. The CDR3 here is CATGDSVTGVAFF. In nucleotides, the CDR3 is TGTGCCACCGGTGATTCCGTGACAGGGGTGGCTTTCTTT.

This clonotype was seen at least ten times. This rearrangement joins TRBV12-3 or TRBV12-4 to TRBJ1-5; weak D call: TRBD1 (5 bases). The CDR3 has 14 residues. Between the trimmed V and J ends, which lost 4 bases and 0 bases, there was a span of 7 bases. The CDR3 DNA reads TGTGCCAGCAGTTGGACATTTAGCAATCAGCCCCAGCATTTT. Its protein product is CASSWTFSNQPQHF.

As concerns this clonotype: A much bigger clone sits one base away, suggesting this may be a read error. The chain is built from TRBV11-2 and TRBJ1-3; unclear D gene. Germline V gene data show CDR1 as SGHAT and CDR2 as FQNNGV. The CDR3 has 15 residues. CDR3 amino acids: CVSSPPVSPGNTIYF. CDR3 DNA sequence: TGTGTCAGCAGCCCGCCAGTTAGTCCTGGAAACACCATATATTTT.

The chain has TRBV4-3 and TRBJ1-2; 7 positions agree with TRBD1. This CDR3 spans 17 amino acids. V gave up 0 bases and J gave up 5 bases; unmatched junction bases: 12. Germline loops: CDR1 LGHNA, CDR2 YSLEER. Here the CDR3 reads CASSQDQGGATNYGYTF. The DNA for the CDR3 is TGCGCCAGCAGCCAAGATCAGGGGGGGGCAACCAATTATGGCTACACCTTC.

Ten or more counts support this clonotype. V and J are TRBV19 and TRBJ1-5; the D is unclear. The CDR3 has 17 amino acids. From germline, CDR1 is LNHDA and CDR2 SQIVND (reference sequence). Trimming cost V 6 bases and J 6 bases, with 24 bases left between them. As DNA, the CDR3 is TGTGCCAGTAGACGGTCTGGAGACATGCGTTCAATTCAGCCCCAGCATTTT. This sequence encodes CASRRSGDMRSIQPQHF.

The gene calls are TRBV7-3 and TRBJ2-2; 8 positions match TRBD2. Germline V gives CDR1 SGHTA, CDR2 FQGTGA. The CDR3 length is 15 residues. V trimming: 6 bases; J trimming: 6 bases; junction bases outside the gene matches: 9. This CDR3 is CASSHPTSGAGELFF. CDR3 sequence (DNA): TGTGCCAGCAGTCACCCCACTAGCGGAGCCGGGGAGCTGTTTTTT.

DNA for the CDR3: TGTGCCAGTAGTATAGAGAGGGACAGTCTTTATCAGCCCCAGCATTTT. It is translated as CASSIERDSLYQPQHF. The chain employs TRBV19 and TRBJ1-5; 7 bases match TRBD1. Germline-derived CDR1 and CDR2 are LNHDA and SQIVND (reference sequence). CDR3 length: 16 residues. The V and J ends lost 0 bases and 5 bases, in that order; junction bases with no gene match: 7.

In the case of this clonotype: The junction departs from the called germline gene at one end, perhaps through a read error. The rearrangement joins TRBV12-3 or TRBV12-4 to TRBJ1-4, with D uncertain. CDR3 length equals 14 residues. The CDR3 spells CASSLRGINQKLFF. In DNA, the CDR3 is TGTGCCAGCAGTTTACGGGGAATTAATCAAAAACTGTTTTTT.

The chain couples TRBV10-3 to TRBJ2-3; D remains unclear. CDR1 ENHRY and CDR2 SYGVKD come from the germline V gene. Deletions cut 6 bases from V and 1 base from J, with 8 bases between. This CDR3 region has 13 residues. CDR3 sequence (DNA): TGTGCCATCAGATGGAAGGGCACAGATACGCAGTATTTT. It translates to CAIRWKGTDTQYF.

The J gene is TRBJ2-5, the V gene TRBV2, with 12 bases aligning to TRBD2. V dropped 7 bases and J dropped 0; count of bases not matched to a gene: 9. The CDR3 length is 17 residues. Germline loops: CDR1 SNHLY, CDR2 FYNNEI. The chain's CDR3 is CASTPGTSGSYQETQYF. As DNA, the CDR3 is TGTGCCAGCACCCCCGGGACTAGCGGGTCGTACCAAGAGACCCAGTACTTC.

This clonotype was seen repeatedly, ten times or more. V usage is TRBV19 and J usage is TRBJ2-7; the match to TRBD1 covers 9 bases. The germline V gene has CDR1 LNHDA and CDR2 SQIVND (reference sequence). CDR3 size: 16 residues. The V and J ends lost 9 bases and 1 base, in that order; junction bases with no gene match: 13. This CDR3 is CASTPGPGQGSYEQYF. The CDR3, as DNA: TGTGCCAGCACGCCCGGACCGGGACAGGGTTCCTACGAGCAGTACTTC.

The chain links TRBV6-1 to TRBJ2-2; 9 nucleotides agree with TRBD1. J was trimmed by 1 base and V by 6 bases; bases with no gene match: 6. CDR1 MNHNS and CDR2 SASEGT come from the germline V gene. This CDR3 region has 16 residues. CDR3 sequence: CASSFRDRVNTGELFF. Written as DNA, the CDR3 is TGTGCCAGCAGCTTCCGGGACAGGGTGAACACCGGGGAGCTGTTTTTT.

About this clonotype itself: This could be a read error, since a much larger clone is one nucleotide away. The chain links TRBV9 to TRBJ2-7; the match to TRBD1 covers 10 bases. The ends lost 7 bases at V and 3 bases at J; junction bases unmatched: 10. The CDR3 consists of 15 residues. In germline, CDR1 is SGDLS, CDR2 YYNGEE. The CDR3 loop is CASGALGTGDYEQYF. As DNA, the CDR3 is TGTGCCAGCGGCGCCCTCGGGACAGGGGACTACGAGCAGTACTTC.

This clonotype has ten or more counts. This chain uses TRBV7-2 with TRBJ1-5; D is uncertain. Looked up from germline, CDR1 is SGHTA and CDR2 is FQGNSA. The CDR3 extends over 15 amino acids. Trimming cost V 2 bases and J 0 bases, with 8 bases left between them. The CDR3 here is CASSLSVDSNQPQHF. CDR3 bases: TGTGCCAGCAGCTTATCTGTGGATAGCAATCAGCCCCAGCATTTT.

This clonotype was detected ten times or more. This sequence joins TRBV5-8 and TRBJ1-2, with a weak D call TRBD1 (5 bases). CDR3 length: 15 amino acids. V lost 4 bases, J lost 1 base, and 14 bases lay in between. In germline, CDR1 is SGHTS, CDR2 YDEGEE. The CDR3, as DNA: TGTGCCAGCAGCGGGGGTGACGACAGTAACTATGGCTACACCTTC. Protein: CASSGGDDSNYGYTF.

This sequence joins TRBV6-5 and TRBJ1-2; D call uncertain. The CDR3 consists of 17 residues. The V gene's germline CDR1 is MNHEY and CDR2 SVGAGI. Trimming left V 1 base short and J 7 bases short, with 22 bases between. CDR3 residues: CASSYLSFSGGWPGYTF. The CDR3, as DNA: TGTGCCAGCAGTTACTTATCGTTCTCGGGTGGTTGGCCTGGCTACACCTTC.

The CDR3 bases are TGTGCCAGTAGTACAGGCGTGATCTATGGCTACACCTTC. Protein sequence: CASSTGVIYGYTF. The gene calls are TRBV19 and TRBJ1-2; D uncertain. This CDR3 spans 13 amino acids. Germline lookup yields CDR1 LNHDA and CDR2 SQIVND (reference sequence). Trimming stripped 4 bases from V and 4 bases from J, with 10 bases between.

CDR3 loop: CASSGKSGDTTNEKLFF. The CDR3 coding sequence is TGTGCCAGCAGCGGAAAATCAGGAGACACAACTAATGAAAAACTGTTTTTT. The genes are TRBV7-9 and TRBJ1-4, with D unclear. Trimming removed 5 bases at V and 0 bases at J, with 16 bases between. Germline lookup yields CDR1 SEHNR and CDR2 FQNEAQ (reference sequence). The CDR3 totals 17 residues.